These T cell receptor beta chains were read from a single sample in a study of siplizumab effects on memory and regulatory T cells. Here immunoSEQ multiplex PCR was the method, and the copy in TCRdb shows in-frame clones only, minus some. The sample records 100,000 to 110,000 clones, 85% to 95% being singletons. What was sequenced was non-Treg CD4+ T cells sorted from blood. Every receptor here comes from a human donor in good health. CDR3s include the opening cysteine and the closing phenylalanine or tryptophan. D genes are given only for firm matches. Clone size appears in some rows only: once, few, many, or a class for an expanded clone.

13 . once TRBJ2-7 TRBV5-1 CASRLRQSYEQYF TGCGCCAGCAGGCTAAGACAGTCCTACGAGCAGTACTTC
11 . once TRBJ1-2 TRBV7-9 CASSLAGGYTF TGTGCCAGCAGCTTAGCGGGAGGCTACACCTTC
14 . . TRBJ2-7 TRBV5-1 CASSWTDHTYEQYF TGCGCCAGCAGCTGGACAGACCATACCTACGAGCAGTACTTC
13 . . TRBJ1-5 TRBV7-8 CASSFRWAQPQHF TGTGCCAGCAGCTTTAGGTGGGCTCAGCCCCAGCATTTT
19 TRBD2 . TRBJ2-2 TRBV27 CASSFRGLAGGANTGELFF TGTGCCAGCAGTTTCCGCGGACTAGCGGGAGGTGCCAACACCGGGGAGCTGTTTTTT
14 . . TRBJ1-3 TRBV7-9 CASSLAGGKPVIYF TGTGCCAGCAGCTTAGCGGGGGGGAAACCAGTGATATATTTT
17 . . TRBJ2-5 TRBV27 CASSFRADILGGETQYF TGTGCCAGCAGTTTTCGGGCGGATATATTAGGAGGAGAGACCCAGTACTTC
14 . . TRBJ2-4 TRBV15 CATQWDSSGNIQYF TGTGCCACGCAATGGGACTCTAGTGGAAACATTCAGTACTTC
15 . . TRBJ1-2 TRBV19 CASSIIDKANYGYTF TGTGCCAGTAGTATAATTGACAAAGCTAACTATGGCTACACCTTC
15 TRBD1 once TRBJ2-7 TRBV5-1 CASSLDRGLTNEQYF TGCGCCAGCAGCTTGGACAGGGGGCTGACGAACGAGCAGTACTTC
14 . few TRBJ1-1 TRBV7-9 CASSLALQFAEAFF TGTGCCAGCAGCTTAGCGTTACAGTTCGCTGAAGCTTTCTTT
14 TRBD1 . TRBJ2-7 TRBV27 CASSYDRASYEQYF TGTGCCAGCAGTTACGACAGGGCCTCCTACGAGCAGTACTTC
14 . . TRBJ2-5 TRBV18 CASSPRGAQETQYF TGTGCCAGCTCACCCAGGGGGGCCCAAGAGACCCAGTACTTC
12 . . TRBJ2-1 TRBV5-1 CASSLGMNEQFF TGCGCCAGCAGCTTGGGGATGAATGAGCAGTTCTTC
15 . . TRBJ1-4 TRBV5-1 CASSLDAGSHEKLFF TGCGCCAGCAGCTTGGACGCAGGTTCTCATGAAAAACTGTTTTTT
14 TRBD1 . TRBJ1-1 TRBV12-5 CASRQGNKFVEAFF TGTGCTAGCAGACAGGGAAACAAGTTTGTTGAAGCTTTCTTT
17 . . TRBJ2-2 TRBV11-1 CASSAKRGTLNTGELFF TGTGCCAGCAGCGCTAAGAGGGGGACTCTGAACACCGGGGAGCTGTTTTTT
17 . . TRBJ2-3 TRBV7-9 CASSQPPGRGITDTQYF TGTGCCAGCAGCCAACCTCCGGGGCGGGGTATCACAGATACGCAGTATTTT
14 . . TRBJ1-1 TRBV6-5 CASSLVWGEVEAFF TGTGCCAGCAGCCTAGTTTGGGGAGAGGTTGAAGCTTTCTTT
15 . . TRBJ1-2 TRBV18 CASSPRIGGDYGYTF TGTGCCAGCTCACCACGGATAGGGGGAGACTATGGCTACACCTTC
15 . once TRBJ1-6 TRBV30 CAWSTAGTYNSPLHF TGTGCCTGGAGTACGGCAGGGACTTATAATTCACCCCTCCACTTT
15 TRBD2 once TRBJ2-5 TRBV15 CATSRSGRWQETQYF TGTGCCACCAGCAGGAGCGGGAGGTGGCAAGAGACCCAGTACTTC
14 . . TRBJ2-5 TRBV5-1 CASSPGTFQETQYF TGCGCCAGTTCTCCCGGGACTTTCCAAGAGACCCAGTACTTC
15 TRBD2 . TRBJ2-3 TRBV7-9 CASSIPSGRGDTQYF TGTGCCAGCAGCATTCCTAGCGGGAGGGGCGATACGCAGTATTTT
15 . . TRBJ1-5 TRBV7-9 CASSPVRDSNQPQHF TGTGCCAGCAGCCCCGTTAGAGATAGCAATCAGCCCCAGCATTTT
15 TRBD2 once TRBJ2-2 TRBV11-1 CASSLSGSDTGELFF TGTGCCAGCAGCCTTAGCGGGAGTGACACCGGGGAGCTGTTTTTT
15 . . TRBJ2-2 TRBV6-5 CASSLRRANTGELFF TGTGCCAGCAGTCTACGGAGGGCGAACACCGGGGAGCTGTTTTTT
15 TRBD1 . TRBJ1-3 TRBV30 CAWSTGTGGMNTIYF TGTGCCTGGAGTACCGGGACAGGGGGGATGAACACCATATATTTT
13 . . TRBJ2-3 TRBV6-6 CASTQTNTDTQYF TGTGCCAGCACTCAGACTAACACAGATACGCAGTATTTT
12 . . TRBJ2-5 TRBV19 CASSKAQETQYF TGTGCGTCTTCCAAAGCCCAAGAGACCCAGTACTTC
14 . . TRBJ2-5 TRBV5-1 CASSLVGNQETQYF TGCGCCAGCAGCTTGGTAGGGAACCAAGAGACCCAGTACTTC
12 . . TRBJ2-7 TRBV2 CASSTGTYEQYF TGTGCCAGCAGTACAGGCACCTACGAGCAGTACTTC
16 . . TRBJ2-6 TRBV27 CASSWGLLSGANVLTF TGTGCCAGCAGTTGGGGCCTACTCTCTGGGGCCAACGTCCTGACTTTC
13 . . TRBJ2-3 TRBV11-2 CASSQPGSDTQYF TGTGCCAGCAGTCAACCGGGGTCGGATACGCAGTATTTT
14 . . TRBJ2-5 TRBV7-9 CASRNSKGRETQYF TGTGCCAGCAGAAACAGTAAGGGGCGAGAGACCCAGTACTTC
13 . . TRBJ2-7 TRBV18 CASSTFSSYEQYF TGTGCCAGCTCAACTTTTAGCTCCTACGAGCAGTACTTC
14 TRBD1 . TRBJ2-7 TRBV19 CASSRQGSTYEQYF TGTGCCAGTAGTAGACAGGGGTCTACGTACGAGCAGTACTTC
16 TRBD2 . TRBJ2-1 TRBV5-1 CASSLGASGRYNEQFF TGCGCCAGCAGCTTGGGGGCTAGCGGGAGATACAATGAGCAGTTCTTC
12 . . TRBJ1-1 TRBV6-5 CASTSANTEAFF TGTGCCAGCACCAGCGCGAACACTGAAGCTTTCTTT
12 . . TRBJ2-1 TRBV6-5 CASSRTYNEQFF TGTGCCAGCAGCCGGACTTACAATGAGCAGTTCTTC
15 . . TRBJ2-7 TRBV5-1 CASSVTSQGFYEQYF TGCGCCAGCAGCGTGACATCCCAGGGGTTCTACGAGCAGTACTTC
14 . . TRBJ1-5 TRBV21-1 CATPCGLSNQPQHF TGTGCCACCCCCTGTGGATTGAGCAATCAGCCCCAGCATTTT
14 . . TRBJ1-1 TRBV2 CASSGRGGLTEAFF TGTGCCAGCAGTGGGCGAGGGGGACTCACTGAAGCTTTCTTT
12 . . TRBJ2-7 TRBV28 CASSLQSAEQYF TGTGCCAGCAGTTTACAGTCCGCCGAGCAGTACTTC
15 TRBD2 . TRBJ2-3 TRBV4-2 CASSPSSGNTDTQYF TGTGCCAGCAGCCCTTCTAGCGGCAACACAGATACGCAGTATTTT
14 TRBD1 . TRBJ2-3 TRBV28 CASSRRGLTDTQYF TGTGCCAGCAGCCGCAGGGGGTTAACAGATACGCAGTATTTT
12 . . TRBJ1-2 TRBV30 CAWLAGNYGYTF TGTGCCTGGCTGGCGGGGAACTATGGCTACACCTTC